A selection of T cell receptor beta chains follows, all from one sample in a study of human T cells and chemical hapten exposure. In TCRdb, the RACE reads were re-called with MiXCR into one record per CDR3 protein. The data contain roughly 100,000 distinct CDR3 sequences, approximately 9.9% of them singletons. The starting material was whole blood, obtained in connection with sensitization to the hapten diphenylcyclopropenone (DPC). Receptors originate from a woman in her thirties or forties with alopecia areata. Some clones in this sample may be carry-over from other donors' samples. Both conserved end residues are part of each CDR3. Each record gives: V gene, D gene, J gene, clone size, CDR3 protein, CDR3 DNA. The D gene is left open where the match is weak. Some rows mark clone size as missing; the rest say once, few, many or name a class of expanded clone.

V: TRBV2; D: NA; J: TRBJ2-6; size: few; CDR3: CASSESRAGANVLTF; DNA: TGTGCCAGCAGTGAAAGCCGGGCTGGGGCCAACGTCCTGACTTTC
V: TRBV29-1; D: TRBD2; J: TRBJ2-3; size: many; CDR3: CSAGLAGTGDTQYF; DNA: TGCAGCGCCGGGCTAGCGGGGACCGGTGATACGCAGTATTTT
V: TRBV12-3/TRBV12-4; D: TRBD2; J: TRBJ2-7; size: many; CDR3: CASSSLAASYEQYF; DNA: TGTGCCAGCAGTTCACTAGCGGCCTCCTACGAGCAGTACTTC
V: TRBV18; D: TRBD1; J: TRBJ2-7; size: NA; CDR3: CASSPPKGDRGNYEQYF; DNA: TGTGCCAGCTCACCGCCGAAGGGAGACAGGGGTAACTACGAGCAGTACTTC
V: TRBV7-9; D: NA; J: TRBJ2-5; size: few; CDR3: CASTATTGLSQETQYF; DNA: TGTGCCAGCACAGCGACGACAGGTCTGAGCCAAGAGACCCAGTACTTC
V: TRBV7-2; D: NA; J: TRBJ1-4; size: NA; CDR3: CASSRAGALSEKLFF; DNA: TGTGCCAGCAGCCGCGCGGGAGCTTTGAGTGAAAAACTGTTTTTT
V: TRBV27; D: NA; J: TRBJ2-5; size: many; CDR3: CASSWAFDRKETQYF; DNA: TGTGCCAGCAGTTGGGCCTTCGACAGGAAAGAGACCCAGTACTTC
V: TRBV30; D: NA; J: TRBJ1-1; size: NA; CDR3: CAWSDRLRRAGDTEAFF; DNA: TGTGCCTGGAGTGATCGCCTTCGTCGGGCGGGGGACACTGAAGCTTTCTTT
V: TRBV7-2; D: NA; J: TRBJ2-7; size: many; CDR3: CASSLGGSDEQYF; DNA: TGTGCCAGCAGCTTAGGGGGGAGCGACGAGCAGTACTTC
V: TRBV12-3/TRBV12-4; D: TRBD1; J: TRBJ2-7; size: NA; CDR3: CASSSQGQGGSEQYF; DNA: TGTGCCAGCAGTTCGCAGGGACAGGGTGGGAGTGAGCAGTACTTC
V: TRBV6-2/TRBV6-3; D: TRBD1; J: TRBJ2-2; size: many; CDR3: CASSRQGNTGELFF; DNA: TGTGCCAGCAGTCGACAGGGAAACACCGGGGAGCTGTTTTTT
V: TRBV11-3; D: NA; J: TRBJ2-2; size: few; CDR3: CASSMEGELFF; DNA: TGTGCCAGCAGCATGGAGGGGGAGCTGTTTTTT
V: TRBV7-2; D: NA; J: TRBJ2-3; size: many; CDR3: CASSLDVAGTDTQYF; DNA: TGTGCCAGCAGCTTAGACGTCGCGGGGACAGATACGCAGTATTTT
V: TRBV29-1; D: TRBD1; J: TRBJ2-4; size: many; CDR3: CSVARQGARKNIQYF; DNA: TGCAGCGTTGCAAGACAGGGGGCGAGGAAAAACATTCAGTACTTC
V: TRBV4-3; D: TRBD1; J: TRBJ2-6; size: many; CDR3: CASSQERGRIGSGANVLTF; DNA: TGCGCCAGCAGCCAAGAGAGGGGGCGAATTGGCTCTGGGGCCAACGTCCTGACTTTC
V: TRBV4-3; D: NA; J: TRBJ1-2; size: many; CDR3: CASSQDRGVVYGYTF; DNA: TGCGCCAGCAGCCAAGATCGGGGGGTCGTCTATGGCTACACCTTC
V: TRBV18; D: TRBD2; J: TRBJ2-1; size: many; CDR3: CASSPPWSAGGPGEQFF; DNA: TGTGCCAGCTCACCACCGTGGAGTGCGGGGGGGCCTGGTGAGCAGTTCTTC
V: TRBV11-3; D: NA; J: TRBJ1-1; size: few; CDR3: CASSQGEGRAGTEAFF; DNA: TGTGCCAGCAGCCAGGGCGAGGGGAGGGCGGGCACTGAAGCTTTCTTT
V: TRBV20-1; D: TRBD1; J: TRBJ1-6; size: few; CDR3: CSARDQLRTGGTYNSPLHF; DNA: TGCAGTGCTAGAGATCAATTGAGGACAGGGGGCACCTATAATTCACCCCTCCACTTT
V: TRBV7-3; D: NA; J: TRBJ1-2; size: many; CDR3: CASSLSGGSGYTF; DNA: TGTGCCAGCAGCTTATCCGGGGGCTCAGGCTACACCTTC
V: TRBV20-1; D: NA; J: TRBJ1-5; size: many; CDR3: CSARDGQEYQPQHF; DNA: TGCAGTGCTAGAGACGGACAAGAATATCAGCCCCAGCATTTT
V: TRBV7-9; D: TRBD1; J: TRBJ2-7; size: many; CDR3: CASSRGDRAQYF; DNA: TGTGCCAGCAGCCGAGGGGACAGGGCCCAGTACTTC
V: TRBV7-2; D: TRBD2; J: TRBJ2-1; size: NA; CDR3: CVSSPRLAGEYNEQFF; DNA: TGTGTCAGCAGCCCCCGACTAGCGGGGGAATACAATGAGCAGTTCTTC
V: TRBV7-2; D: NA; J: TRBJ2-1; size: many; CDR3: CASSSGTNEQFF; DNA: TGTGCCAGCAGCTCCGGGACTAATGAGCAGTTCTTC
V: TRBV6-2/TRBV6-3; D: NA; J: TRBJ2-3; size: many; CDR3: CASSLGGAIDTQYF; DNA: TGTGCCAGCAGTTTGGGGGGGGCGATAGATACGCAGTATTTT
V: TRBV20-1; D: TRBD1; J: TRBJ2-3; size: few; CDR3: CSATRDRVRDTQYF; DNA: TGCAGTGCTACAAGGGACAGGGTTAGGGATACGCAGTATTTT
V: TRBV7-2; D: TRBD2; J: TRBJ2-5; size: NA; CDR3: CASSFRLAGQETQYF; DNA: TGTGCCAGCAGCTTTCGGCTAGCGGGGCAAGAGACCCAGTACTTC
V: TRBV6-2/TRBV6-3; D: TRBD2; J: TRBJ2-1; size: NA; CDR3: CASRTAGGGNEQFF; DNA: TGTGCCAGCAGAACAGCGGGAGGGGGCAATGAGCAGTTCTTC
V: TRBV12-5; D: NA; J: TRBJ2-3; size: few; CDR3: CASGLLLSTDTQYF; DNA: TGTGCTAGTGGTTTGTTGCTTAGCACAGATACGCAGTATTTT
V: TRBV28; D: NA; J: TRBJ2-3; size: many; CDR3: CASSFWKDTQYF; DNA: TGTGCCAGCAGTTTTTGGAAAGATACGCAGTATTTT
V: TRBV5-1; D: TRBD1; J: TRBJ2-1; size: many; CDR3: CASSLGQGGLDEQFF; DNA: TGCGCCAGCAGCTTGGGACAAGGGGGCCTCGATGAGCAGTTCTTC
V: TRBV30; D: NA; J: TRBJ1-1; size: many; CDR3: CAWSRGVSGSEAFF; DNA: TGTGCCTGGAGTCGGGGGGTTTCGGGGAGTGAAGCTTTCTTT
V: TRBV20-1; D: TRBD2; J: TRBJ2-7; size: many; CDR3: CSARAGTSGGDEQYF; DNA: TGCAGTGCTAGAGCCGGGACTAGCGGGGGGGACGAGCAGTACTTC
V: TRBV18; D: NA; J: TRBJ1-3; size: NA; CDR3: CASSNAALSGNTIYF; DNA: TGTGCCAGCTCAAATGCGGCGCTCTCTGGAAACACCATATATTTT
V: TRBV20-1; D: NA; J: TRBJ2-2; size: many; CDR3: CSARPRGPITGELFF; DNA: TGCAGTGCTAGACCCCGGGGCCCCATAACCGGGGAGCTGTTTTTT
V: TRBV7-9; D: NA; J: TRBJ1-6; size: NA; CDR3: CASSLSSRNSPLHF; DNA: TGTGCCAGCAGCCTAAGTTCGCGTAATTCACCCCTCCACTTT
V: TRBV27; D: TRBD2; J: TRBJ2-3; size: once; CDR3: CASSSKRGAKSSTDTQYF; DNA: TGTGCCAGCAGTTCGAAGCGGGGGGCCAAATCTAGCACAGATACGCAGTATTTT
V: TRBV12-3/TRBV12-4; D: NA; J: TRBJ1-1; size: few; CDR3: CASSVYTEAFF; DNA: TGTGCCAGCAGTGTTTACACTGAAGCTTTCTTT
V: TRBV6-5; D: NA; J: TRBJ1-5; size: few; CDR3: CASSYAGNQPQHF; DNA: TGTGCCAGCAGTTATGCTGGGAATCAGCCCCAGCATTTT
V: TRBV7-2; D: TRBD1; J: TRBJ2-7; size: NA; CDR3: CASSLSLKTGASYEQYF; DNA: TGTGCCAGCAGCTTGTCTCTGAAGACAGGGGCGTCCTACGAGCAGTACTTC
V: TRBV7-9; D: NA; J: TRBJ1-3; size: few; CDR3: CASSFWTWQARNTIYF; DNA: TGTGCCAGCAGCTTCTGGACGTGGCAGGCCAGAAACACCATATATTTT
V: TRBV9; D: TRBD2; J: TRBJ2-7; size: few; CDR3: CASSVEASGAYEQYF; DNA: TGTGCCAGCAGCGTAGAGGCTAGCGGGGCCTACGAGCAGTACTTC
V: TRBV11-2; D: TRBD2; J: TRBJ2-1; size: few; CDR3: CASSSSSSGGINEQFF; DNA: TGTGCCAGCAGCTCCAGCTCAAGCGGGGGGATCAATGAGCAGTTCTTC
V: TRBV12-3/TRBV12-4; D: NA; J: TRBJ1-1; size: NA; CDR3: CASSPGDMNTEAFF; DNA: TGTGCCAGCAGCCCAGGGGATATGAACACTGAAGCTTTCTTT
V: TRBV6-5; D: NA; J: TRBJ2-3; size: many; CDR3: CASGGGPHTDTQYF; DNA: TGTGCCAGCGGCGGGGGCCCCCACACAGATACGCAGTATTTT
V: TRBV18; D: TRBD1; J: TRBJ1-6; size: few; CDR3: CASSTDRVGNSPLHF; DNA: TGTGCCAGCTCAACCGACAGGGTGGGCAATTCACCCCTCCACTTT
V: TRBV29-1; D: TRBD1; J: TRBJ2-3; size: NA; CDR3: CSVMTGGLTDTQYF; DNA: TGCAGCGTGATGACAGGGGGTTTAACAGATACGCAGTATTTT
V: TRBV27; D: NA; J: TRBJ1-4; size: NA; CDR3: CASSFRAATNEKLFF; DNA: TGTGCCAGCAGTTTTAGGGCAGCAACTAATGAAAAACTGTTTTTT